This record looks at one T cell receptor (beta chain) sequence and its context. Its antigen remains unidentified. Per-base qualities were not stored, and no clone one base away is much larger. These data belong to a study of blood T cell repertoires in COVID-19 (dated by TCRdb to 2018 to 2020). For context, the study as a whole: Samples from collaborators originated in the United States, Italy and Spain and spanned both the acute and convalescent phases of COVID-19. The prospective study material was composed of cDNA or gDNA derived from T cells, B-cell-depleted T cells, or PBMCs. Subjects who had been exposed to COVID-19, were actively infected with it, or had recovered from it provided the deeply sampled blood TCRbeta repertoires that made up the dataset. The repertoires were released in a freely available public database intended as a resource for research on the immune response to SARS-CoV-2. The samples were drawn from the first 160 participants of the ongoing ImmuneRACE study and from 950 to 1,500 subjects provided by 6 global collaborators. The sample metadata nearly always contained a de-identified subject ID, COVID-19 status, age in years and sex. Where available, HLA class I and class II types were taken from metadata supplied by the sample provider and were not determined by assay-based typing.

The CDR3 runs 14 residues from the cysteine to the phenylalanine. This entry keeps only the CDR3 DNA: 42 bases, framed from base 1. Via the germline V gene, CDR1 is MDHEN and CDR2 SYDVKM. V drops 6 bases and J drops 0 bases, leaving 12 bases in between. The immunoSEQ Assay, a bias-controlled multiplex PCR, was used to amplify TCRbeta CDR3 regions from genomic DNA. On the study's bioinformatics: The number of nucleated cells in each sample was estimated from the amplification of reference gene primers within the assay. Sequence reads were collapsed and filtered to measure the absolute abundance of every unique TCRbeta CDR3 rearrangement. Productive Simpson clonality was computed per sample as the square root of Simpson's diversity index over productive rearrangements. This is the immuneACCESS table as TCRdb keeps it, with only in-frame sequences that have V and J called. A part of the clones is gone; compared with another copy, unresolved V genes explain less than half, and the rest is unexplained. D and trimming come from the DNA, and the V and J calls and clone size come from that table. Recorded for this sample are 90,000 to 110,000 clones; 65% to 80% of them occurred a single time. Less than 20% of the sample is in the top ten clones.

Collaborating institutions collected whole blood in K2EDTA tubes following their own protocols. For TCRbeta analysis, collaborators shipped samples as frozen whole blood, isolated PBMCs, or DNA extracted from either of those sample types. Results and caveats for the whole study, not just this receptor: The quantity of clinical and demographic metadata differed by source and by participant and was supplied without curation.

This receptor chain uses TRBV28 and TRBJ2-7; the D gene is possibly TRBD1, with 6 bases matching. The source is a woman in her 70s with acute or convalescent COVID-19. Sample: peripheral blood. The CDR3 has the sequence CASSPRGGSYEQYF. The bases are TGTGCCAGCAGCCCGAGAGGGGGCTCCTACGAGCAGTACTTC.